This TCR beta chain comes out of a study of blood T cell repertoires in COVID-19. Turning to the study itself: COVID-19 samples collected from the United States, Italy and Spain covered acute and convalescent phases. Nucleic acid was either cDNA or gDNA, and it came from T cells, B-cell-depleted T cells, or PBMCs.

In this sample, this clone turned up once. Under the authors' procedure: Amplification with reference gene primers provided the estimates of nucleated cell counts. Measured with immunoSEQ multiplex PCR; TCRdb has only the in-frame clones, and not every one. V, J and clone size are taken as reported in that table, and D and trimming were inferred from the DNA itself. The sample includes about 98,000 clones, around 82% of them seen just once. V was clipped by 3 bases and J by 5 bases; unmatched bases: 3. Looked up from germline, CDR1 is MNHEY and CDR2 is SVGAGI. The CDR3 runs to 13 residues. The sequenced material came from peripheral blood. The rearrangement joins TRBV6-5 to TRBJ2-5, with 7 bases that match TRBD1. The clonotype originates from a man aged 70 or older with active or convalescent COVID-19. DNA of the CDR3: TGTGCCAGCAGTTATACAGGGGAGGAGACCCAGTACTTC. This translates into CASSYTGEETQYF.